This passage covers 19 T cell receptor beta chains from one sample sequenced in a study of technical replicates of blood from a few donors. Here immunoSEQ multiplex PCR was the method, and the copy in TCRdb shows in-frame clones only, minus some. The table shows about 58,000 clones, with roughly nine tenths occurring only once. Sample: PBMCs. The origin of the receptors is a human donor in good health. Some clones in this sample may be carry-over from other donors' samples.

The gene calls are TRBV5-4 and TRBJ1-2; no firm D call. Germline lookup yields CDR1 SGHNT and CDR2 YYREEE (reference sequence). The CDR3 length is 15 residues. Trimming cost V 4 bases and J 8 bases, with 21 bases left between them. Here the CDR3 reads CASSPAEDPLRGYTF. The CDR3 DNA sequence: TGTGCCAGCAGCCCGGCGGAGGACCCGCTTCGCGGCTACACCTTC.

This rearrangement joins TRBV5-6 to TRBJ2-5; 11 bases agree with TRBD2. Germline loops: CDR1 SGHDT, CDR2 YYEEEE. The CDR3 spans 15 residues. Unmatched junction bases numbered 2, after V lost 0 bases and J lost 4 bases. The CDR3 loop is CASSLGGLAVETQYF. The CDR3 DNA is TGTGCCAGCAGCTTGGGGGGACTAGCGGTAGAGACCCAGTACTTC.

The V call is TRBV6-6, the J call TRBJ1-6, with TRBD1 identical over 8 bases. Germline V gene sequence: CDR1 MNHNY, CDR2 SVGAGI (reference sequence). The CDR3 loop spans 16 amino acids. After removal of 5 bases from V and 0 bases from J, the junction contained 3 bases not matched to a gene. The CDR3 region is CASSPTGGSYNSPLHF. The DNA for the CDR3 is TGTGCCAGCAGTCCTACAGGGGGCTCCTATAATTCACCCCTCCACTTT.

This clone was seen a few times. This chain links TRBV13 with TRBJ2-1, with 13 bases identical to TRBD2. CDR3 length: 17 amino acids. CDR1 and CDR2 (germline): PRHDT, FYEKMQ (reference sequence). V was clipped by 1 base and J by 8 bases; unmatched bases: 8. The CDR3 loop is CASSLVPRTSGRHEQFF. CDR3 nucleotides: TGTGCCAGCAGCTTAGTTCCCCGGACTAGCGGGAGACATGAGCAGTTCTTC.

This sequence joins TRBV5-1 and TRBJ1-6; D gene ambiguous. V lost 1 base and J lost 8, with 13 bases in between. The CDR3 length is 15 residues. CDR1 and CDR2 from the germline V gene are SGHRS and YFSETQ. Here the CDR3 reads CASSLFREMDSPLHF. CDR3 DNA: TGCGCCAGCAGCTTGTTCCGGGAGATGGATTCACCCCTCCACTTT.

The chain joins TRBV7-7 to TRBJ2-1; the match to TRBD2 covers 7 bases. V lost 5 bases, J lost 8 bases, and 6 bases stayed unmatched. Germline assignment: CDR1 SSHAT and CDR2 FNYEAQ (reference sequence). The CDR3 is 13 residues long. CDR3 nucleotides: TGTGCCAGCAGCACGACTAGCTTCCATGAGCAGTTCTTC. This codes for CASSTTSFHEQFF.

V is TRBV6-5 and J is TRBJ1-2; D unresolved. CDR1 is MNHEY and CDR2 is SVGAGI in the germline V gene. This CDR3 is built from 14 residues. V shed 0 bases and J shed 5 bases, with 10 bases lying between them. CDR3 nucleotide sequence: TGTGCCAGCAGTTACTCGAACCAGCGTTATGGCTACACCTTC. Protein: CASSYSNQRYGYTF.

This sequence joins TRBV11-3 and TRBJ2-3; 8 bases fit TRBD1. Trimming removed 5 bases from V and 0 bases from J; junction bases left unmatched: 7. Germline values: CDR1 SGHNT, CDR2 YENEEA. This CDR3 region has 16 residues. For the CDR3, the DNA is TGTGCCAGCAGCATTGGACAGGGCAGGAGCACAGATACGCAGTATTTT. Its protein product is CASSIGQGRSTDTQYF.

The chain recombines TRBV15 with TRBJ2-3; the match to TRBD2 covers 7 bases. Losses at the gene ends were 0 bases for V and 4 bases for J; bases not matched to a gene: 4. CDR3 length: 15 amino acids. Germline-derived CDR1 and CDR2 are LNHNV and YYDKDF (reference sequence). The CDR3 region is CATSREAGTADTQYF. The CDR3 region has the DNA TGTGCCACCAGCAGAGAAGCGGGGACCGCAGATACGCAGTATTTT.

The rearrangement links TRBV4-1 to TRBJ2-2; 9 bases fit TRBD2. After removal of 4 bases from V and 1 base from J, the junction contained 10 bases not matched to a gene. CDR1 and CDR2 (germline): MGHRA, YSYEKL. The CDR3 runs to 18 residues. The CDR3 DNA reads TGCGCCAGCAGCCCTCAAGCGCTAGCGGGGCGGAACACCGGGGAGCTGTTTTTT. This codes for CASSPQALAGRNTGELFF.

This chain connects TRBV18 to TRBJ2-3; D is perhaps TRBD1 (6 bases). V gave up 0 bases and J gave up 3 bases, with 13 bases separating them. Germline CDR1 KGHSH, CDR2 LQKENI. The CDR3 is 16 residues long. The CDR3 is CASSPPQGKGTDTQYF. For the CDR3, the DNA is TGTGCCAGCTCACCACCCCAGGGGAAAGGGACAGATACGCAGTATTTT.

This chain connects TRBV29-1 to TRBJ2-5, with 10 bases identical to TRBD2. V shed 6 bases, J shed 5 bases, and the junction held 12 bases outside the gene matches. CDR3 length equals 15 residues. Looked up from germline, CDR1 is SQVTM and CDR2 is ANQGSEA. CDR3 in DNA: TGCAGCGTGACCAGCGGGAGGGCCCTCGGGGAGACCCAGTACTTC. Its protein product is CSVTSGRALGETQYF.

V gene TRBV12-5 combines with J gene TRBJ1-2; D may be TRBD1 (5 bases). CDR3 length equals 12 residues. Trimming cost V 2 bases and J 7 bases, with 8 bases left between them. Germline V gene lookup returns CDR1 LGHNT and CDR2 FRNRAP. In DNA form, the CDR3 reads TGTGCTAGTGGTTTGTCAGGGCTTGGCTACACCTTC. This translates into CASGLSGLGYTF.

The chain is built from TRBV9 and TRBJ2-7; no definite D call. The CDR3 has 13 amino acids. CDR1 and CDR2 from the germline V gene are SGDLS and YYNGEE. Trimming took off 4 bases at V and 2 bases at J, with 10 bases between the two ends. In DNA form, the CDR3 reads TGTGCCAGCAGCCCTTCCCCGGCCTACGAGCAGTACTTC. It is translated as CASSPSPAYEQYF.

The chain combines TRBV11-2 with TRBJ1-1; no definite D call. CDR3 length equals 15 residues. CDR1 SGHAT and CDR2 FQNNGV come from the germline V gene. Trimming removed 0 bases at V and 2 bases at J, with 10 bases between. This CDR3 is CASSLDLQINTEAFF. The CDR3 bases are TGTGCCAGCAGCTTAGATTTACAGATTAACACTGAAGCTTTCTTT.

The chain carries TRBV9 and TRBJ1-1, with D unclear. V shed 3 bases and J shed 0 bases, with 12 bases lying between them. Germline values: CDR1 SGDLS, CDR2 YYNGEE. The CDR3 extends over 15 amino acids. The CDR3 loop is CASSDQSGLNTEAFF. As DNA, the CDR3 is TGTGCCAGCAGCGATCAGTCGGGATTGAACACTGAAGCTTTCTTT.

The chain employs TRBV7-2 and TRBJ2-7, with 8 bases fitting TRBD1. There are 15 residues in the CDR3. V lost 5 bases to trimming and J lost 7 bases; unmatched junction nucleotides: 13. The V gene's germline CDR1 is SGHTA and CDR2 FQGNSA. In DNA form, the CDR3 reads TGTGCCAGCAGCCCCGGGCTGGACAGGGTGGGAGAGCAGTACTTC. Its protein is CASSPGLDRVGEQYF.

Only one count was recorded for this clone. The CDR3 coding sequence is TGTGCCAGCAGTTACAGTTCAGGGGGCAATGACGGCTACACCTTC. The encoded protein is CASSYSSGGNDGYTF. V is TRBV6-5 and J is TRBJ1-2; 8 bases agree with TRBD1. There are 15 residues in the CDR3. CDR1 and CDR2 from the germline V gene are MNHEY and SVGAGI. V lost 2 bases and J lost 8; bases outside the gene matches: 10.

The J gene is TRBJ2-7, the V gene TRBV27; TRBD1 might be the D (5 bases). The ends were cut back, 7 bases at V and 5 bases at J, with 18 bases in the middle. The CDR3 contains 14 residues. Germline V gene data show CDR1 as MNHEY and CDR2 as SMNVEV (reference sequence). DNA for the CDR3: TGTGCCAGCACCCACACCGCAGGGTCCAACGAGCAGTACTTC. This sequence encodes CASTHTAGSNEQYF.